This TCR beta chain was sequenced in a study of blood T cell repertoires in COVID-19. On the study more broadly: PBMCs, B-cell-depleted T cells, or T cells provided the cDNA or gDNA that made up the material.

This clone has just one count. V was clipped by 5 bases and J by 5 bases, with 16 bases between them. The length of the CDR3 is 14 residues. Germline V gene sequence: CDR1 MDHEN, CDR2 SYDVKM. Method: immunoSEQ multiplex PCR; TCRdb's copy keeps in-frame clones and lacks some. The table lists about 130,000 clones, around 82% of them singletons. The sequenced sample consisted of peripheral blood. The clonotype comes from a woman in her thirties who had recovered from COVID-19. This rearrangement joins TRBV28 to TRBJ2-7; TRBD1 is a possible D gene (6 bases). CDR3 amino acids: CASSGQGLKHEQYF. The CDR3 DNA sequence: TGTGCCAGCAGTGGTCAGGGGCTCAAACACGAGCAGTACTTC.